This T cell receptor (beta chain) stems from a study of shared clonotypes between healthy human individuals (dated by TCRdb to 2020 to 2022). Study-level background: A couple of women and a few men aged 18 to 49 years were included in the cohort. For each donor, CD4 naive and CD4 memory were each run on three plates, CD8 naive on two plates, and CD8 memory on one plate. Per donor, leukapheresis produced somewhere between about 0.94 and 8.9 billion PBMCs. Different laboratories and diverse techniques were used to prepare libraries and sequence TCR repertoires, to increase sequencing depth and limit assay-specific biases. Blood TCR repertoires of about 5 healthy adults were deeply sequenced to estimate repertoire size and the extent of clonotype sharing between individuals. General findings and caveats noted by the study authors: When a few donors were compared, the shared fraction of clonotypes was roughly 4.8% for naive CD4, more than 3% for naive CD8, 2% to 2.5% for memory CD4, and 0.4% for memory CD8. Rarefaction of sorted-subset datasets indicated incomplete sequencing despite the large sequencing depth. Pairwise subsampling led to the expectation that sequencing depth would affect the degree of clonotype sharing among donors. Estimated clonotype richness was generally larger for naive than for memory subsets. Sampling was restricted to blood, and TCR repertoires in tissue are likely to differ from TCR repertoires in blood. Clonotypes shared by all four sorted-subset donors showed higher generation probabilities than non-shared clonotypes. The genetic and exposure-history diversity represented was limited by the small number of donors.

Of note for this clone: The specificity of this receptor is unknown. Base qualities are not at hand, and no much larger clone is one base apart.

Using the deep immunoSEQ assay, TCR CDR3 regions were amplified from genomic DNA by multiplex PCR. Extracted genomic DNA from each cell subset was distributed evenly across all wells of several immunoSEQ 96-well plates, and each plate was treated as a replicate. For sorted subsets, approximately 0.2 ug of genomic DNA, equivalent to around 31,000 T cell genomes, went into each replicate PCR. Purified libraries were measured with a Qubit 3.0 fluorometer, size-checked on a Bioanalyzer 2100, and measured again with the KAPA Library Quantification kit. A separate single-read 150-cycle Illumina NextSeq 550 flow cell was used to sequence each immunoSEQ 96-well plate. The authors' analysis ran thus. Because the immunoSEQ output held only junctional sequences and lacked quality scores, the filtering could not match the filtering applied to full-length reads. To assign V/J genes and CDR3, sequences were annotated against IMGT germline references using PyIR, a Python wrapper for IgBLAST v1.9. Reads with weak V/J assignments (E-value above 1e-6), missing CDR3, stop codons, out-of-frame junctions, or ambiguous translated residues were removed. V3J clonotypes were defined as sequences sharing the same inferred V gene, J gene, and CDR3 amino acid sequence. Percentage overlap between repertoires was calculated by dividing the number of shared unique clonotypes by the size of the smaller repertoire. Richness of each repertoire was evaluated using RTK rarefaction, the Chao1 estimator, and Recon v2.1 estimates of unobserved clonotypes. OLGA was used to compute generation probabilities for all TCRbeta clonotypes that the gDNA method yielded from a handful of donors. In TCRdb, the immuneACCESS table is reduced to in-frame sequences with V and J assigned. These tables do not hold every clone; where another copy was compared, an unresolved V gene accounts for under half, and the others remain unexplained. V and J calls and clone size come straight from that table; D and trimming were deduced from the DNA. The sample table lists 2,500,000 or so clones, over 85% of them with a count of one. The top ten constitute about 0.34% of the sample.

The germline V gene specifies SGHTA as CDR1 and FQGNSA as CDR2. The CDR3 runs 16 amino acids, cysteine and phenylalanine included. The read is trimmed to its CDR3 DNA, 48 bases read in frame from base 1. Germline trimming amounts to 8 bases on V and 6 bases on J, with 14 as the count of junction bases outside the gene matches. The donors were healthy, HIV-negative adults who had no recently reported acute infections or vaccinations. All donors were Caucasian adults living in Nashville, Tennessee, USA. CD4+ T cells were enriched by magnetic negative selection; naive cells were then positively selected on CD45RA, and the negative fraction formed the memory subset. After blood collection by leukapheresis, PBMCs were isolated using Ficoll-Histopaque density gradient centrifugation and then cryopreserved in the vapor phase of liquid nitrogen. Purity and quantity of every magnetically sorted T cell population were checked by analytical flow cytometry. From each sorted fraction, genomic DNA was isolated and quantified by UV absorbance on a Nanodrop 2000c.

The source material was naive CD4+ T cells from PBMCs. The cell subset or site label, read with the paper, signifies: CD45RA+ positively selected. Here the chain combines TRBV7-2 and TRBJ2-3; a stretch of 10 junction bases matches TRBD2. This TCR derives from a man aged 18 to 29 in good health. Some clones in this sample may be carry-over from other donors' samples. CDR3 sequence: CASSIERGGRVDTQYF. The nucleotides are TGTGCCAGCTCCATAGAGCGGGGGGGAAGGGTGGATACGCAGTATTTT.